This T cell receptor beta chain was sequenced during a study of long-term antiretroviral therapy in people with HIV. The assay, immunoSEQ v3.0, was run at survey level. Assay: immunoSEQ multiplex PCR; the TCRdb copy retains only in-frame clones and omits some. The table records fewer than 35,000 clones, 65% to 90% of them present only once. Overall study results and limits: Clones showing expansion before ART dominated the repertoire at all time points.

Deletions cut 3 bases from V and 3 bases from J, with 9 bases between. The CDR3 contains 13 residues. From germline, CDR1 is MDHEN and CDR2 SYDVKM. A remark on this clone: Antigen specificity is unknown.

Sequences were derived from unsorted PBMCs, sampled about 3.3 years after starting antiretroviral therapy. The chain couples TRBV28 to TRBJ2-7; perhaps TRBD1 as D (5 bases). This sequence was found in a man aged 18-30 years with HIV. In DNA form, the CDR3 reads TGTGCCAGCAGTTTTGTCAGGGTCTACGAGCAGTACTTC. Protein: CASSFVRVYEQYF.